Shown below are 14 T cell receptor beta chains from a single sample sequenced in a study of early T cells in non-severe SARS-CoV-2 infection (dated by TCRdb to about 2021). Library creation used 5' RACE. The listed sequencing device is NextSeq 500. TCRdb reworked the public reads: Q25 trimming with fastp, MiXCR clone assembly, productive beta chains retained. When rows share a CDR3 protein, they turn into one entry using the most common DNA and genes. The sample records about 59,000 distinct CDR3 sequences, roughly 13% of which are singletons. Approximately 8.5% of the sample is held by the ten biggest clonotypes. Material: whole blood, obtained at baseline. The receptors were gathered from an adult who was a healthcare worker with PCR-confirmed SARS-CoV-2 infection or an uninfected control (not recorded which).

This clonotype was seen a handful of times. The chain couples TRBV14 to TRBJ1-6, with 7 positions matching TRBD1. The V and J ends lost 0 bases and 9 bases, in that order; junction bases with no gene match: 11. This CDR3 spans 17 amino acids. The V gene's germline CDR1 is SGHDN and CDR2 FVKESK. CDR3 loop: CASSQEVFRGSSSPLHF. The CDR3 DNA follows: TGTGCCAGCAGCCAAGAGGTGTTCAGGGGGAGTAGTTCACCCCTCCACTTT.

The CDR3 region has the DNA TGCGCCAGCAGCCATCCGGGACAGTCGTTAGCCAAAAACATTCAGTACTTC. Amino acid sequence: CASSHPGQSLAKNIQYF. V usage is TRBV4-1 and J usage is TRBJ2-4; TRBD1 matches 7 bases. Germline-derived CDR1 and CDR2 are MGHRA and YSYEKL. This CDR3 comprises 17 residues. V lost 3 bases and J lost 0; bases outside the gene matches: 8.

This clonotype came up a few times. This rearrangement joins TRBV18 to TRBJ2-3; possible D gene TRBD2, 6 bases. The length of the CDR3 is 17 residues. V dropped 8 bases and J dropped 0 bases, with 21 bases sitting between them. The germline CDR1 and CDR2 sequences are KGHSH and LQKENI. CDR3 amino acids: CASAGQGLDFSTDTQYF. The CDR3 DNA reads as TGTGCCAGCGCGGGGCAGGGCCTCGACTTCAGCACAGATACGCAGTATTTT.

Here the CDR3 reads CSAFSNEQFF. As DNA, the CDR3 is TGCAGTGCTTTCTCCAATGAGCAGTTCTTC. V usage is TRBV20-1 and J usage is TRBJ2-1, with D hard to call. The germline gives CDR1 DFQATT, CDR2 SNEGSKA (reference sequence). Trimming removed 5 bases from V and 6 bases from J, with 5 bases in between. The CDR3 loop spans 10 amino acids.

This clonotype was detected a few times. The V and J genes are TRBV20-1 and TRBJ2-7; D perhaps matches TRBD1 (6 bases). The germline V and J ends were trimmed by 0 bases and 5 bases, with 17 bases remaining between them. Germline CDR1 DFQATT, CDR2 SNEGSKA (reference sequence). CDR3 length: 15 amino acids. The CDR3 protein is CSARDPSGQRDEQYF. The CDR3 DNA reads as TGCAGTGCTAGAGATCCCAGCGGACAGAGGGACGAGCAGTACTTC.

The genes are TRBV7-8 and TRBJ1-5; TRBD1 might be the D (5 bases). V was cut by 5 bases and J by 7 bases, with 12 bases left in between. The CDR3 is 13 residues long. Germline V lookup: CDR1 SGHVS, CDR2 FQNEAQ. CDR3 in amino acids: CASSPRGGQPQHF. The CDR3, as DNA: TGTGCCAGCAGCCCCCGGGGCGGGCAGCCCCAGCATTTT.

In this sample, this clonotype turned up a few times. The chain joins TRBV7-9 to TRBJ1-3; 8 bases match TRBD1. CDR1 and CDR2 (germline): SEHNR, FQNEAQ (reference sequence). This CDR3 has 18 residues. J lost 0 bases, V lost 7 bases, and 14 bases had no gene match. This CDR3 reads CASTRRGTGKSSGNTIYF. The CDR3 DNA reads TGTGCCAGCACCCGCCGTGGGACAGGCAAAAGCTCTGGAAACACCATATATTTT.

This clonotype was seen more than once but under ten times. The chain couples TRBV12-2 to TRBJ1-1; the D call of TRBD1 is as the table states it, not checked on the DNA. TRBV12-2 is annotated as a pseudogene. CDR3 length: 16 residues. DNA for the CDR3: TGTGCAAGTCGCCCGGGACCGAGTTTCGTCAACACTGAAGCTTTCTTT. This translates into CASRPGPSFVNTEAFF.

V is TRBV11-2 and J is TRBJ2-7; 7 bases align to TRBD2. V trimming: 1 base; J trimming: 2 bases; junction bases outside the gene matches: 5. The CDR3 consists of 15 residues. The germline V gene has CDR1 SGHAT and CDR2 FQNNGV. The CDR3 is CASSLGYSGTYEQYF. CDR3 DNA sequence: TGTGCCAGCAGCTTAGGGTACAGCGGGACCTACGAGCAGTACTTC.

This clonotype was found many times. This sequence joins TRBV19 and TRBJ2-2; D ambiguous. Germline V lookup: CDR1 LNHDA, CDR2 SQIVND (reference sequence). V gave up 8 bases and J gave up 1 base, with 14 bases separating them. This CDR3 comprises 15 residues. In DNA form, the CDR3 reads TGTGCCAGTTTGGATCCCCTCGGGAACACCGGGGAGCTGTTTTTT. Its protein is CASLDPLGNTGELFF.

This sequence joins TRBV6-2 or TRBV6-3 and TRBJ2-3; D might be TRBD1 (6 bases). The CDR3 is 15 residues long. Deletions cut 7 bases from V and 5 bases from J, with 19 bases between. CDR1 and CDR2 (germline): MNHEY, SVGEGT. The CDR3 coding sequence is TGTGCCAGCAAAGGAAGGGCAGGGGTGAAAGATACGCAGTATTTT. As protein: CASKGRAGVKDTQYF.

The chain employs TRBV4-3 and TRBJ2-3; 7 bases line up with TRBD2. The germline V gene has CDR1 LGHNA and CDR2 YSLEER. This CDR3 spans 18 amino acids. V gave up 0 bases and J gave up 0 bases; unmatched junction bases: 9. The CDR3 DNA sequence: TGCGCCAGCAGCCAAGATCTTTTGAGCGGGGCTAGCACAGATACGCAGTATTTT. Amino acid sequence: CASSQDLLSGASTDTQYF.

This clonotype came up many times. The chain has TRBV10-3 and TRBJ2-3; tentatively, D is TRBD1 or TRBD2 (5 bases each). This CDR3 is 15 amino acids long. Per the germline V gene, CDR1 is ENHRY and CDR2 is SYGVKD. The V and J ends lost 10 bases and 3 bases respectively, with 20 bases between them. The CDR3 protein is CATRGPLIKTDTQYF. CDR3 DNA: TGTGCCACCCGGGGCCCACTCATCAAAACAGATACGCAGTATTTT.

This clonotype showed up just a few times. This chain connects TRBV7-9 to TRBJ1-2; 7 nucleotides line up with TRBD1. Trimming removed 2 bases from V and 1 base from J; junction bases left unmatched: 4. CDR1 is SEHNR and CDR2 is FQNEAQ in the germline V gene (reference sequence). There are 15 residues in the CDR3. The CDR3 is CASSLLGQSNYGYTF. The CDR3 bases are TGTGCCAGCAGCTTATTGGGACAGAGTAACTATGGCTACACCTTC. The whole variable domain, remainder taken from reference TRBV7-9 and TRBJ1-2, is DTGVSQNPRHKITKRGQNVTFRCDPISEHNRLYWYRQTLGQGPEFLTYFQNEAQLEKSRLLSDRFSAERPKGSFSTLEIQRTEQGDSAMYLCASSLLGQSNYGYTFGSGTRLTVV.